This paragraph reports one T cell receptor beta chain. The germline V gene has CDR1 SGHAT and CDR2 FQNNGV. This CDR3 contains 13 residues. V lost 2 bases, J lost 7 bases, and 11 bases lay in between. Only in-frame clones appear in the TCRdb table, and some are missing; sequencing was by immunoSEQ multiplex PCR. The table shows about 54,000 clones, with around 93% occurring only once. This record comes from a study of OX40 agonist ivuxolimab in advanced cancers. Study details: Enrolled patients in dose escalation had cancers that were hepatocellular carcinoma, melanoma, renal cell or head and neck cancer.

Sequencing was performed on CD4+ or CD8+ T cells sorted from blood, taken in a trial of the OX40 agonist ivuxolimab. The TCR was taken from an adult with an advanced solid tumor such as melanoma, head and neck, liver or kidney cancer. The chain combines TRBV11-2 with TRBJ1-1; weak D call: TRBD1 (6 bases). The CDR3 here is CASSLRGTVEAFF. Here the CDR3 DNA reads TGTGCCAGCAGCTTAAGGGGGACCGTTGAAGCTTTCTTT.